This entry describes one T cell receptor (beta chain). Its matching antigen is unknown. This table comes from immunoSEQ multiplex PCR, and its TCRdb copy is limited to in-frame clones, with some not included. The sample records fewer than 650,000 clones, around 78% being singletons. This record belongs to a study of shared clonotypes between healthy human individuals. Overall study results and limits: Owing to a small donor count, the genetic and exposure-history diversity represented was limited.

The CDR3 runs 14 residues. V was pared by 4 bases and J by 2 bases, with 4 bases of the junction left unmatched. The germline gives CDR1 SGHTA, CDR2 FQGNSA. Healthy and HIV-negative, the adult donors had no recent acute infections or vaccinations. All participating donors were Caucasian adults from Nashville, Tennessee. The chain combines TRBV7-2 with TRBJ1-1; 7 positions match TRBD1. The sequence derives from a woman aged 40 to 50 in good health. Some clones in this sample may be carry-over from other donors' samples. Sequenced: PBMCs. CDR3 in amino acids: CASSYRDSNTEAFF. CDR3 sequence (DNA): TGTGCCAGCAGCTACCGGGACAGTAACACTGAAGCTTTCTTT.